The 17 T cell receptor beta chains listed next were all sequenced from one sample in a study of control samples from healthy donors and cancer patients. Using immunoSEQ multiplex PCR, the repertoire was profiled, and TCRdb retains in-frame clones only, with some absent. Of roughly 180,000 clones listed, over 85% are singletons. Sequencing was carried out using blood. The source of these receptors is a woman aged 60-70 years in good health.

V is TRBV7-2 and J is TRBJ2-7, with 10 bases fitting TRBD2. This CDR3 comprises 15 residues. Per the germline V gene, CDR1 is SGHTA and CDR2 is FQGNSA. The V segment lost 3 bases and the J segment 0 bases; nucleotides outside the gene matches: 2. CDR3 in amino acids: CASSLGLAFSYEQYF. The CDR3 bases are TGTGCCAGCAGCTTGGGACTAGCGTTCTCCTACGAGCAGTACTTC.

CDR3 amino acids: CASSQATGTYYGYTF. The CDR3 DNA sequence: TGTGCCAGCAGCCAAGCTACCGGGACTTATTATGGCTACACCTTC. The genes are TRBV3-1 (or the pseudogene TRBV3-2) and TRBJ1-2; TRBD1 might be the D (5 bases). With 1 base removed from V and 5 bases from J, the gap between germline ends came to 14 bases. The CDR3 length is 15 residues. Germline values: CDR1 LGHDT, CDR2 YNNKEL (reference sequence).

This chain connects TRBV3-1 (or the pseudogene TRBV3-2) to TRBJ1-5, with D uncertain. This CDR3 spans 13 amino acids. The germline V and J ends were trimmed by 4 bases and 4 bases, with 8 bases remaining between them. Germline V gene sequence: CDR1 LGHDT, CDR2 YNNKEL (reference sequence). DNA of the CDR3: TGTGCCAGCAGCCCTGGGCCTAATCAGCCCCAGCATTTT. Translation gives CASSPGPNQPQHF.

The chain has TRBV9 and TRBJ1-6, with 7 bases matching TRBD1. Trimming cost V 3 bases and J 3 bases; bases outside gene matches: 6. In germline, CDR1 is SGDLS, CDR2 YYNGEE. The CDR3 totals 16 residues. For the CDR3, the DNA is TGTGCCAGCAGCGCCGGGACAGCAAACTATAATTCACCCCTCCACTTT. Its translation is CASSAGTANYNSPLHF.

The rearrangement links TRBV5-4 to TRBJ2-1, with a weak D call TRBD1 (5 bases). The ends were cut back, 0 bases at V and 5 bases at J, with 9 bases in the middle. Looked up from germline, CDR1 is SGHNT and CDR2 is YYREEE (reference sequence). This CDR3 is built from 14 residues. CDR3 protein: CASSLDRPDNEQFF. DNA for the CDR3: TGTGCCAGCAGCTTGGACAGGCCCGACAATGAGCAGTTCTTC.

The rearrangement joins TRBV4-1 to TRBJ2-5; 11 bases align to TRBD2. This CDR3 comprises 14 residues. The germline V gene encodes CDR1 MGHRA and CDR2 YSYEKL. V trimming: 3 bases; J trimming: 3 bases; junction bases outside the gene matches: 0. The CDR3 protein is CASSQTSGEETQYF. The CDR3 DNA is TGCGCCAGCAGCCAGACTAGCGGGGAAGAGACCCAGTACTTC.

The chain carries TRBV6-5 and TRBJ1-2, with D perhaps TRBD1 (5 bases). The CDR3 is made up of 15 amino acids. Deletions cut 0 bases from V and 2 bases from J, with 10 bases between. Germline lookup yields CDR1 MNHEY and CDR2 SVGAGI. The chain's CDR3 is CASSYSSGGNYGYTF. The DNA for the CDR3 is TGTGCCAGCAGTTACTCGTCTGGGGGAAACTATGGCTACACCTTC.

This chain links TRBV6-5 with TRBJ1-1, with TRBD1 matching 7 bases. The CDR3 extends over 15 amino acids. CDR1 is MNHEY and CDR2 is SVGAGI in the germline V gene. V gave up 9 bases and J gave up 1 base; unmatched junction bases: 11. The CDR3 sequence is CASRRGEGANTEAFF. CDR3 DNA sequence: TGTGCCAGTCGCCGAGGGGAGGGGGCGAACACTGAAGCTTTCTTT.

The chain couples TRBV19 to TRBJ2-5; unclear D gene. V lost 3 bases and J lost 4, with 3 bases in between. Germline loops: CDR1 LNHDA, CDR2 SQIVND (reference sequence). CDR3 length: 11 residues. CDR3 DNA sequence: TGTGCCAGTAGTATTGCAGAGACCCAGTACTTC. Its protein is CASSIAETQYF.

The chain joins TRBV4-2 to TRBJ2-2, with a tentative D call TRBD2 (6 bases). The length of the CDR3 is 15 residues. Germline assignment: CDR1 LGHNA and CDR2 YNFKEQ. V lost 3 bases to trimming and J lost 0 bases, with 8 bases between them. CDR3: CASSHGGTNTGELFF. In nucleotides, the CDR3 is TGTGCCAGCAGCCACGGAGGGACGAACACCGGGGAGCTGTTTTTT.

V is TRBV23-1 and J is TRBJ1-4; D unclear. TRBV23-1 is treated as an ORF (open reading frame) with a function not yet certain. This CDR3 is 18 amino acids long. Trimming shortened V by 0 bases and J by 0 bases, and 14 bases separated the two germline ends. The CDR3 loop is CASSQSVFSGTTNEKLFF. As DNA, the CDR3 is TGCGCCAGCAGTCAATCGGTTTTCTCGGGGACAACTAATGAAAAACTGTTTTTT.

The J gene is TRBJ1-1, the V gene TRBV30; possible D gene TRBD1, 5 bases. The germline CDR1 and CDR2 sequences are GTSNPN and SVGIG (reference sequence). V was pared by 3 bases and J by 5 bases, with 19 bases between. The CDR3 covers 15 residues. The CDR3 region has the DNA TGTGCCTGGAGGCCAAAAACAGGAGCCCTAACTGAAGCTTTCTTT. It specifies CAWRPKTGALTEAFF.

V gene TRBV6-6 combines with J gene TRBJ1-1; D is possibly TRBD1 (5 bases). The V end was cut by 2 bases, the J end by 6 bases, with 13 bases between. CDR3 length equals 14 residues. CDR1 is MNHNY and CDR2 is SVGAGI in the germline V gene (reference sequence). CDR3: CASSYPVGAAEAFF. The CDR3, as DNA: TGTGCCAGCAGTTACCCGGTTGGGGCGGCTGAAGCTTTCTTT.

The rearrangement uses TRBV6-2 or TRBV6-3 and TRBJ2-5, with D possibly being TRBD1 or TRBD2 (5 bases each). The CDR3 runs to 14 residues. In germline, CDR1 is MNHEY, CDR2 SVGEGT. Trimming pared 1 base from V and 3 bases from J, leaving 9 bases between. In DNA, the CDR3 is TGTGCCAGCAGTTACTTGGGACCGAAAGAGACCCAGTACTTC. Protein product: CASSYLGPKETQYF.

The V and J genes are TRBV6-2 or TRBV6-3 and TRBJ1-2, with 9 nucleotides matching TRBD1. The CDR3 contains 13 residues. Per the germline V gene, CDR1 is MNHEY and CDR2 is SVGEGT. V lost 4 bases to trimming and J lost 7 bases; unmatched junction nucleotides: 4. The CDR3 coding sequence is TGTGCCAGCAGTTGGGGACAGGGAGGTGGCTACACCTTC. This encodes CASSWGQGGGYTF.

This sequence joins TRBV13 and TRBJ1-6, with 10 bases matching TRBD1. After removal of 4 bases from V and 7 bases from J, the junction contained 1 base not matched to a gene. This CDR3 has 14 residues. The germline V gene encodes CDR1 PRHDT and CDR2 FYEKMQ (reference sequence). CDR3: CASSSGQGNSPLHF. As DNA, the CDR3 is TGTGCCAGCAGCTCGGGACAGGGGAATTCACCCCTCCACTTT.

CDR3 nucleotides: TGCGCCAGCAGCTACGACAGGACCTACAATGAGCAGTTCTTC. Protein: CASSYDRTYNEQFF. The chain joins TRBV5-1 to TRBJ2-1, with D possibly TRBD1 on 6 matching bases. The CDR3 spans 14 residues. Germline loops: CDR1 SGHRS, CDR2 YFSETQ. With 3 bases removed from V and 2 bases from J, the gap between germline ends came to 9 bases. Full variable domain (missing parts from reference TRBV5-1 and TRBJ2-1): KAGVTQTPRYLIKTRGQQVTLSCSPISGHRSVSWYQQTPGQGLQFLFEYFSETQRNKGNFPGRFSGRQFSNSRSEMNVSTLELGDSALYLCASSYDRTYNEQFFGPGTRLTVL.